The 20 T cell receptor beta chains listed next were all sequenced from one sample in a study of blood T cell repertoires in COVID-19. TCRdb's table, derived via immunoSEQ multiplex PCR, lists solely in-frame clones and lacks some. The repertoire has 100,000 to 150,000 clones, about 70% of them found once; the top ten carry 5.5%. Sequencing used peripheral blood. The receptor source for this set is a man between 60 and 75 years old with acute or convalescent COVID-19.

The chain couples TRBV7-3 to TRBJ1-3; D is ambiguous. CDR1 SGHTA and CDR2 FQGTGA come from the germline V gene. The CDR3 has 16 amino acids. Trimming shortened V by 6 bases and J by 0 bases, and 15 bases separated the two germline ends. CDR3 DNA: TGTGCCAGCAGTCTTGGGCCCCTGGGCTCTGGAAACACCATATATTTT. Translation gives CASSLGPLGSGNTIYF.

The J gene is TRBJ1-2, the V gene TRBV14; D not resolved. CDR1 and CDR2 (germline): SGHDN, FVKESK. The CDR3 loop spans 13 amino acids. V lost 4 bases to trimming and J lost 8 bases, with 14 bases between them. CDR3 coding DNA: TGTGCCAGCAGCCGCCAACCCGGGGTCGGCTACACCTTC. Translation gives CASSRQPGVGYTF.

This clone was detected only once. A much larger clone differs by one base, so this may be a read error. The chain links TRBV30 to TRBJ1-5, with TRBD1 identical over 10 bases. After removal of 1 base from V and 5 bases from J, the junction contained 5 bases not matched to a gene. CDR3 length: 15 residues. Germline CDR1 and CDR2: GTSNPN and SVGIG (reference sequence). Here the CDR3 reads CAWSALGQGDQPQHF. In DNA, the CDR3 is TGTGCCTGGAGTGCCCTCGGACAGGGGGATCAGCCCCAGCATTTT.

The V and J genes are TRBV19 and TRBJ1-5; D is undetermined. Per germline, CDR1 LNHDA and CDR2 SQIVND (reference sequence). V was pared by 10 bases and J by 3 bases, with 13 bases between. This CDR3 region has 13 residues. CDR3 sequence reads: CATADSNNQPQHF. In nucleotides, the CDR3 is TGTGCCACCGCGGATAGTAACAATCAGCCCCAGCATTTT.

This clone was picked up a small number of times. The J gene is TRBJ2-3, the V gene TRBV7-8, with TRBD2 as a possible D gene (6 bases). CDR1 and CDR2 (germline): SGHVS, FQNEAQ. Trimming removed 3 bases from V and 1 base from J, with 8 bases in between. The CDR3 contains 14 residues. CDR3 in amino acids: CASSLWGGTDTQYF. In DNA form, the CDR3 reads TGTGCCAGCAGCTTGTGGGGGGGCACAGATACGCAGTATTTT. Complete variable domain (other parts from reference TRBV7-8 and TRBJ2-3): GAGVSQSPRYKVAKRGQDVALRCDPISGHVSLFWYQQALGQGPEFLTYFQNEAQLDKSGLPSDRFFAERPEGSVSTLKIQRTQQEDSAVYLCASSLWGGTDTQYFGPGTRLTVL.

The V and J genes are TRBV30 and TRBJ2-2, with D possibly being TRBD1 (6 bases). CDR1 and CDR2 (germline): GTSNPN, SVGIG (reference sequence). V was pared by 2 bases and J by 7 bases, with 11 bases between. The CDR3 runs to 13 residues. This CDR3 reads CAWSPNRVGELFF. The DNA for the CDR3 is TGTGCCTGGAGTCCCAACAGGGTCGGGGAGCTGTTTTTT. Using reference TRBV30 and TRBJ2-2 for the parts outside the CDR3, the full variable domain is SQTIHQWPATLVQPVGSPLSLECTVEGTSNPNLYWYRQAAGRGLQLLFYSVGIGQISSEVPQNLSASRPQDRQFILSSKKLLLSDSGFYLCAWSPNRVGELFFGEGSRLTVL.

V gene TRBV19 combines with J gene TRBJ1-4; D gene ambiguous. CDR1 is LNHDA and CDR2 is SQIVND in the germline V gene (reference sequence). The CDR3 extends over 15 amino acids. V was trimmed by 0 bases and J by 7 bases, leaving 12 bases between them. The CDR3: CASSIDLASFEKLFF. The CDR3 DNA reads TGTGCCAGTAGTATAGATCTGGCCAGTTTTGAAAAACTGTTTTTT.

The CDR3 bases are TGTGCCAGCATAAGGGCTAGCGGGGGGGCCGGTGAGCAGTTCTTC. It yields the protein CASIRASGGAGEQFF. The V gene is TRBV6-6, the J gene TRBJ2-1, with TRBD2 identical over 12 bases. The CDR3 has 15 residues. Germline CDR1 is MNHNY and CDR2 is SVGAGI (reference sequence). The J segment lost 9 bases and the V segment lost 7 bases, leaving 10 bases of the junction unmatched.

The chain uses TRBV30 and TRBJ2-1; tentatively, D is TRBD2 (5 bases). V was pared by 4 bases and J by 0 bases, with 16 bases between. Germline assignment: CDR1 GTSNPN and CDR2 SVGIG (reference sequence). This CDR3 contains 16 residues. Written as DNA, the CDR3 is TGTGCCTGGACAACCCTGGATGGGAGCTCCTACAATGAGCAGTTCTTC. It specifies CAWTTLDGSSYNEQFF.

This rearrangement joins TRBV7-3 to TRBJ1-1; no clear D. This CDR3 has 15 residues. The V end lost 1 base, the J end lost 4 bases, and 13 bases lay between the germline ends. Germline loops: CDR1 SGHTA, CDR2 FQGTGA. The CDR3, as DNA: TGTGCCAGCAGCTTAATGTCATCGGAGCGCACTGAAGCTTTCTTT. Residues: CASSLMSSERTEAFF.

The chain carries TRBV28 and TRBJ1-2; tentative D call: TRBD1 (6 bases). CDR1 and CDR2 (germline): MDHEN, SYDVKM. The ends were cut back, 1 base at V and 4 bases at J, with 10 bases in the middle. CDR3 size: 14 residues. The CDR3 nucleotides are TGTGCCAGCAGTTTATACAGGGCTGGCTATGGCTACACCTTC. Its translation is CASSLYRAGYGYTF.

V and J are TRBV19 and TRBJ2-4; 12 positions match TRBD1. CDR3 length equals 22 residues. Germline V gene lookup returns CDR1 LNHDA and CDR2 SQIVND (reference sequence). After removal of 7 bases from V and 0 bases from J, the junction contained 22 bases not matched to a gene. The chain's CDR3 is CASKSTTKTGTGGTLAKNIQYF. In DNA, the CDR3 is TGTGCCAGTAAGTCGACGACCAAAACCGGGACAGGGGGCACCCTAGCCAAAAACATTCAGTACTTC. The full variable domain, rest sourced from reference TRBV19 and TRBJ2-4, is DGGITQSPKYLFRKEGQNVTLSCEQNLNHDAMYWYRQDPGQGLRLIYYSQIVNDFQKGDIAEGYSVSREKKESFPLTVTSAQKNPTAFYLCASKSTTKTGTGGTLAKNIQYFGAGTRLSVL.

V is TRBV7-2 and J is TRBJ2-2, with D perhaps matching TRBD2 (7 bases). V gave up 0 bases and J gave up 6 bases, with 8 bases separating them. In germline, CDR1 is SGHTA, CDR2 FQGNSA. This CDR3 has 14 amino acids. CDR3 residues: CASSLAGGPGELFF. The CDR3 region has the DNA TGTGCCAGCAGCTTAGCGGGGGGGCCCGGGGAGCTGTTTTTT.

The rearrangement joins TRBV12-3 or TRBV12-4 to TRBJ1-2, with D perhaps TRBD1 (5 bases). Trimming took off 3 bases at V and 8 bases at J, with 13 bases between the two ends. The CDR3 is made up of 13 amino acids. CDR3 residues: CASSLGKGRGYTF. CDR3 sequence (DNA): TGTGCCAGCAGTTTGGGAAAGGGGCGAGGCTACACCTTC.

V is TRBV9 and J is TRBJ2-1; 13 bases align to TRBD2. The germline gives CDR1 SGDLS, CDR2 YYNGEE. V shed 0 bases, J shed 1 base, and the junction held 10 bases outside the gene matches. This CDR3 region has 20 residues. The CDR3 here is CASSVAGRTSGSPSYNEQFF. CDR3 in DNA: TGTGCCAGCAGCGTAGCTGGCAGGACTAGCGGGAGTCCTTCCTACAATGAGCAGTTCTTC.

The chain employs TRBV5-1 and TRBJ2-7, with 11 bases fitting TRBD1. V gave up 3 bases and J gave up 7 bases; unmatched junction bases: 6. CDR1 is SGHRS and CDR2 is YFSETQ in the germline V gene. CDR3 length: 14 residues. CDR3 sequence (DNA): TGCGCCAGCAGCTCCGGACAGGGGGCTGTGGAGCAGTACTTC. Translated, it gives CASSSGQGAVEQYF.

The chain joins TRBV7-2 to TRBJ2-3, with 8 bases aligning to TRBD2. Unmatched junction bases numbered 5, after V lost 5 bases and J lost 4 bases. CDR3 length: 14 residues. Germline V gives CDR1 SGHTA, CDR2 FQGNSA. CDR3 in DNA: TGTGCCAGCAGCCTAGGACTAGCTGCAGATACGCAGTATTTT. Translating gives CASSLGLAADTQYF.

The genes are TRBV20-1 and TRBJ2-7; 9 nucleotides align to TRBD1. The germline V gene encodes CDR1 DFQATT and CDR2 SNEGSKA (reference sequence). This CDR3 comprises 15 residues. The junction had 11 bases not matched to a gene; V was cut back by 3 bases and J by 5 bases. Here the CDR3 reads CSASTPGQGKHEQYF. For the CDR3, the DNA is TGCAGTGCTAGTACTCCGGGACAGGGTAAGCACGAGCAGTACTTC.

The rearrangement joins TRBV25-1 to TRBJ2-6, with D possibly matching TRBD1 (5 bases). The CDR3 is 15 residues long. Germline V gives CDR1 MGHDK, CDR2 SYGVNS. V was clipped by 3 bases and J by 1 base, with 7 bases between them. The DNA of the CDR3 is TGTGCCAGCAGTGATGGGGCATCTGGGGCCAACGTCCTGACTTTC. Translation gives CASSDGASGANVLTF. Together with reference TRBV25-1 and TRBJ2-6, the CDR3 gives the full variable domain: EADIYQTPRYLVIGTGKKITLECSQTMGHDKMYWYQQDPGMELHLIHYSYGVNSTEKGDLSSESTVSRIRTEHFPLTLESARPSHTSQYLCASSDGASGANVLTFGAGSRLTVL.

This CDR3 reads CASSLPGQGNSPLHF. DNA for the CDR3: TGCGCCAGCAGCCTGCCGGGACAGGGTAATTCACCCCTCCACTTT. The rearrangement links TRBV5-1 to TRBJ1-6, with TRBD1 matching 9 bases. This CDR3 spans 15 amino acids. The germline gives CDR1 SGHRS, CDR2 YFSETQ. V dropped 4 bases and J dropped 6; count of bases not matched to a gene: 5.